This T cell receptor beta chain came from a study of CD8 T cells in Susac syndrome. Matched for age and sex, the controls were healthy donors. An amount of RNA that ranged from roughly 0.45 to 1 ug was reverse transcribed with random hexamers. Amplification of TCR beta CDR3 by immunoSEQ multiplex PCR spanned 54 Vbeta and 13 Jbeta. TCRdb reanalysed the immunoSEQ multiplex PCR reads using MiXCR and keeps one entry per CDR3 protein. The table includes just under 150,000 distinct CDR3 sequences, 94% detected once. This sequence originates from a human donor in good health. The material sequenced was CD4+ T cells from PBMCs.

The CDR3 sequence: CASSVSVGQPQHF. Here the CDR3 DNA reads TGTGCCAGCAGCGTGAGCGTTGGTCAGCCCCAGCATTTT. This rearrangement joins TRBV9 to TRBJ1-5; D is unresolved. Germline V gene data show CDR1 as SGDLS and CDR2 as YYNGEE. V was shortened by 2 bases and J by 6 bases, with 9 bases between the two germline ends. The CDR3 runs 13 residues.